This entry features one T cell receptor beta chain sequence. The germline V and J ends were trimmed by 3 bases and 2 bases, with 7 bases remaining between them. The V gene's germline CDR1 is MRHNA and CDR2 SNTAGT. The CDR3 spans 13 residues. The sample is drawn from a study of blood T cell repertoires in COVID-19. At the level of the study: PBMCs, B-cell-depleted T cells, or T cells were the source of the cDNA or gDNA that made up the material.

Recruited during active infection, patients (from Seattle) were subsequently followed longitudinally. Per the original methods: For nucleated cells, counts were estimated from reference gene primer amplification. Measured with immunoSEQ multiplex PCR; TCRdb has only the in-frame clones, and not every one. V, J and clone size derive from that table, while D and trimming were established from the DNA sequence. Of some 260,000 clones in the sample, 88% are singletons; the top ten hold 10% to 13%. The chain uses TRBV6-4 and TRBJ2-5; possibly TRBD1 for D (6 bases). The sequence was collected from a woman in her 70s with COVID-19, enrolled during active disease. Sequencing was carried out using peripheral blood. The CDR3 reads CASSDRGQETQYF. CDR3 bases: TGTGCCAGCAGTGATAGGGGGCAAGAGACCCAGTACTTC.